This T cell receptor (beta chain) was sequenced in a study of cytomegalovirus exposure and HLA in healthy donors. This CDR3 has 13 residues. The V and J ends lost 3 bases and 5 bases respectively, with 11 bases between them. CDR1 and CDR2 (germline): LNHDA, SQIVND (reference sequence). Study results and caveats: The study designated some 180 TCR beta chains cytomegalovirus-associated.

This clone came up a few times. Its target is unknown. The PCR was carried out with 60 Vbeta primers and 13 Jbeta primers. TCRdb keeps only in-frame clones here, not all; method: immunoSEQ multiplex PCR. Among roughly 110,000 clones listed, 67% were seen once. Healthy bone marrow donors formed the donor group. The sequence derives from a man younger than 30 in good health and CMV-seropositive. The sequencing sample was made of PBMCs. This chain joins TRBV19 and TRBJ2-7; D might be TRBD1 (6 bases). CDR3 in amino acids: CASSMKQGHEQYV. In nucleotides, the CDR3 is TGTGCCAGTAGTATGAAACAGGGACACGAGCAGTACGTC.